What follows are 7 T cell receptor beta chains derived from one specimen sequenced in a study of vaccination and CD4 T cells after COVID-19. Treatment defined: approximately 11-day PBMC culture with coronavirus spike peptide pools or control peptides (ViraFEST assay). Antigens of these TCRs are unknown. The study sequenced cultured CD4+ T cell DNA using the Oncomine TCR Beta short-read assay. In TCRdb, the PCR reads were re-called with MiXCR into one record per CDR3 protein. This repertoire shows under 6,500 distinct CDR3 sequences, 40% found once; its top ten account for 34%. Sequenced sample: CD4+ T cells from blood, cultured in vitro. The receptors shown here come from a human donor who had recovered from COVID-19.

This clonotype has just a few counts. The V call is TRBV18, the J call TRBJ2-2; D possibly corresponds to TRBD1 (6 bases). Germline V CDR1 and CDR2: KGHSH, LQKENI. CDR3 length: 17 residues. With 5 bases removed from V and 1 base from J, the gap between germline ends came to 17 bases. CDR3 sequence reads: CASSATRQGQNTGELFF. The CDR3 DNA reads as TGTGCCAGCTCAGCTACCCGGCAGGGACAGAACACCGGGGAGCTGTTTTTT.

The J gene is TRBJ1-3, the V gene TRBV6-1; tentative D call: TRBD1 (5 bases). V lost 4 bases to trimming and J lost 4 bases, with 14 bases between them. Germline V gives CDR1 MNHNS, CDR2 SASEGT. The CDR3 runs to 15 residues. The CDR3 loop is CASSAYRQLGNTIYF. The CDR3 region has the DNA TGTGCCAGCAGTGCATACCGACAGCTCGGAAACACCATATATTTT.

The chain recombines TRBV2 with TRBJ1-6; D remains ambiguous. Germline lookup yields CDR1 SNHLY and CDR2 FYNNEI. The CDR3 has 18 residues. The V end was cut by 0 bases, the J end by 10 bases, with 22 bases between. CDR3 nucleotide sequence: TGTGCCAGCAGTGAAGCTTCTCCCCCCGGACTGATGGACTCACCCCTCCACTTT. Translated: CASSEASPPGLMDSPLHF.

The chain carries TRBV6-1 and TRBJ1-1; D not resolved. The CDR3 totals 18 residues. Germline CDR1 MNHNS, CDR2 SASEGT. Trimming stripped 5 bases from V and 0 bases from J, with 22 bases between. In DNA, the CDR3 is TGTGCCAGCAGTCCCCAAGGGCGCCGGCGACGACTGAACACTGAAGCTTTCTTT. The encoded protein is CASSPQGRRRRLNTEAFF.

This clonotype was seen a handful of times. The rearrangement joins TRBV7-2 to TRBJ1-5, with 7 bases identical to TRBD1. Germline loops: CDR1 SGHTA, CDR2 FQGNSA. The V gene end was trimmed by 3 bases and the J gene end by 5 bases; junction bases not matched to a gene: 1. The CDR3 loop spans 13 amino acids. CDR3 in amino acids: CASSFGTDQPQHF. Here the CDR3 DNA reads TGTGCCAGCAGCTTCGGGACAGATCAGCCCCAGCATTTT. Full variable domain (remainder filled in from reference TRBV7-2 and TRBJ1-5): GAGVSQSPSNKVTEKGKDVELRCDPISGHTALYWYRQSLGQGLEFLIYFQGNSAPDKSGLPSDRFSAERTGGSVSTLTIQRTQQEDSAVYLCASSFGTDQPQHFGDGTRLSIL.

This clonotype showed up just a few times. The chain carries TRBV12-3 or TRBV12-4 and TRBJ2-7; a weak D match, TRBD2 (5 bases). The V and J ends lost 1 base and 5 bases respectively, with 12 bases between them. The CDR3 loop spans 14 amino acids. The CDR3 nucleotides are TGTGCCAGCAGTTTAGGAGGGAGTAAGAACGAGCAGTACTTC. Amino acids: CASSLGGSKNEQYF.

This clonotype was detected a few times. The chain joins TRBV6-2 or TRBV6-3 to TRBJ1-1; 8 bases match TRBD1. The CDR3 length is 12 residues. In germline, CDR1 is MNHEY, CDR2 SVGEGT. J gave up 10 bases and V 4 bases, and 5 bases lay outside the gene matches. The CDR3 DNA reads as TGTGCCAGCAGTTTCCAGGGGGCGAGAGCTTTCTTT. It encodes CASSFQGARAFF.